Listed here are 24 T cell receptor beta chains from one sample, sequenced in a study of T cells in Graves' hyperthyroidism and ophthalmopathy. Using RNA transcripts as the source, TCR beta CDR3 regions were amplified. RT-PCR in the first round (using the HTBI primer set) targeted the TCR CDR3. TCRdb analysed the multiplex PCR reads with MiXCR anew, one entry per CDR3 protein. The sample contains some 300,000 distinct CDR3 sequences, approximately 18% of which appear only once. The specimen sequenced was blood. The receptor source for this set is a middle-aged man with Graves' ophthalmopathy.

This clonotype was found many times. The rearrangement joins TRBV3-1 to TRBJ2-3, with TRBD2 matching over 13 bases. This CDR3 contains 18 residues. With V trimmed by 0 bases and J by 5 bases, 8 bases remained unmatched. The V gene's germline CDR1 is LGHDT and CDR2 YNNKEL (reference sequence). This chain's CDR3 is CASSQDLVGLAGEDTQYF. As DNA, the CDR3 is TGTGCCAGCAGCCAAGATCTTGTTGGACTAGCGGGAGAAGATACGCAGTATTTT.

This clonotype was seen at least ten times. V is TRBV11-1 and J is TRBJ2-7; D not certain. The germline V gene encodes CDR1 SGHAT and CDR2 FQDESV (reference sequence). With 5 bases removed from V and 4 bases from J, the gap between germline ends came to 9 bases. The CDR3 runs 12 residues. CDR3 nucleotides: TGTGCCAGCAGCCGGACGCCATACGAGCAGTACTTC. This codes for CASSRTPYEQYF. Full variable domain (missing parts from reference TRBV11-1 and TRBJ2-7): EAEVAQSPRYKITEKSQAVAFWCDPISGHATLYWYRQILGQGPELLVQFQDESVVDDSQLPKDRFSAERLKGVDSTLKIQPAELGDSAMYLCASSRTPYEQYFGPGTRLTVT.

The chain is built from TRBV28 and TRBJ2-1, with 13 nucleotides matching TRBD2. The trim removed 4 bases at V and 5 bases at J, leaving 8 bases unmatched. Looked up from germline, CDR1 is MDHEN and CDR2 is SYDVKM. The CDR3 covers 17 residues. CDR3 nucleotide sequence: TGTGCCAGCAGTTCGGCGGGACTAGCGGGATCGGACAATGAGCAGTTCTTC. Translated, it gives CASSSAGLAGSDNEQFF.

The V and J genes are TRBV28 and TRBJ2-1; 7 nucleotides agree with TRBD1. Germline CDR1 is MDHEN and CDR2 is SYDVKM. Trimming cost V 3 bases and J 4 bases; bases outside gene matches: 3. This CDR3 has 14 residues. CDR3 nucleotides: TGTGCCAGCAGTTTCGGGACAGTATACAATGAGCAGTTCTTC. It encodes CASSFGTVYNEQFF.

This clonotype was seen ten or more times. The V and J genes are TRBV5-1 and TRBJ1-1; no firm D call. This CDR3 is 14 amino acids long. The germline CDR1 and CDR2 sequences are SGHRS and YFSETQ. V was trimmed by 4 bases and J by 0 bases, leaving 10 bases between them. The CDR3 loop reads CASSREVLNTEAFF. For the CDR3, the DNA is TGCGCCAGCAGCAGAGAAGTTCTGAACACTGAAGCTTTCTTT.

The table lists this clonotype with many counts. The chain links TRBV20-1 to TRBJ2-7, with 10 bases matching TRBD2. V lost 6 bases, J lost 3 bases, and 8 bases stayed unmatched. The CDR3 runs 14 residues. Germline lookup yields CDR1 DFQATT and CDR2 SNEGSKA (reference sequence). The CDR3 spells CSAEGLAGDYEQYF. The CDR3 bases are TGCAGTGCGGAGGGTCTAGCGGGAGACTACGAGCAGTACTTC.

This clonotype was counted at least ten times. This could be a read error, since a much larger clone is one nucleotide away. The gene calls are TRBV18 and TRBJ2-5; maybe TRBD2 (5 bases). The CDR3 has 12 amino acids. Looked up from germline, CDR1 is KGHSH and CDR2 is LQKENI. With 2 bases removed from V and 5 bases from J, the gap between germline ends came to 6 bases. The CDR3: CASSPTGETQYF. DNA of the CDR3: TGTGCCAGCTCACCAACGGGGGAGACCCAGTACTTC.

V gene TRBV4-2 combines with J gene TRBJ2-2; TRBD2 agrees at 10 bases. Germline CDR1 is LGHNA and CDR2 is YNFKEQ. The CDR3 sequence is 15 residues long. Trimming at V came to 4 bases and at J to 8 bases, leaving 7 bases not matched to a gene. The CDR3 DNA reads as TGTGCCAGCAGCCCCGGACTAGCGGCCTCAGGGGAGCTGTTTTTT. Protein sequence: CASSPGLAASGELFF.

This clonotype was detected a few times. The V gene is TRBV27, the J gene TRBJ2-7; tentatively, D is TRBD2 (5 bases). Trimming removed 6 bases at V and 3 bases at J, with 12 bases between. The CDR3 is 13 residues long. Germline V CDR1 and CDR2: MNHEY, SMNVEV (reference sequence). The CDR3 is CASRGTGIYEQYF. The CDR3 DNA reads as TGTGCCAGCAGGGGAACGGGGATCTACGAGCAGTACTTC.

The chain couples TRBV12-3 or TRBV12-4 to TRBJ2-7; perhaps TRBD2 as D (7 bases). This CDR3 has 15 amino acids. The germline V and J ends were trimmed by 6 bases and 2 bases, with 17 bases remaining between them. In nucleotides, the CDR3 is TGTGCCAGCAGCAAAAACAGGGACTACCCCTACGAGCAGTACTTC. Translation gives CASSKNRDYPYEQYF.

This clonotype came up a few times. The V and J genes are TRBV12-3 or TRBV12-4 and TRBJ2-7; D unresolved. The CDR3 runs to 13 residues. Trimming stripped 3 bases from V and 3 bases from J, with 9 bases between. The CDR3 DNA follows: TGTGCCAGCAGTTTCGGCAGCAACTACGAGCAGTACTTC. Translation gives CASSFGSNYEQYF.

On this clonotype: It may be a read error: a sequence one base away is much more abundant. The V call is TRBV7-9, the J call TRBJ2-5; 8 bases align to TRBD2. Germline-derived CDR1 and CDR2 are SEHNR and FQNEAQ (reference sequence). Trimming removed 1 base from V and 8 bases from J; junction bases left unmatched: 9. This CDR3 has 15 residues. Written as DNA, the CDR3 is TGTGCCAGCAGCTTAGTGGCGGGAGGAGGAGATACCCAGTACTTC. Translating gives CASSLVAGGGDTQYF.

This chain links TRBV7-9 with TRBJ2-1, with D unresolved. The CDR3 consists of 13 residues. Germline assignment: CDR1 SEHNR and CDR2 FQNEAQ (reference sequence). Trimming left V 5 bases short and J 6 bases short, with 11 bases between. CDR3 nucleotides: TGTGCCAGCAGCCCAATTCTAGGCAATGAGCAGTTCTTC. Translation: CASSPILGNEQFF.

This clonotype was observed once. The chain has TRBV6-1 and TRBJ1-1; D gene ambiguous. The CDR3 has 13 residues. V gave up 8 bases and J gave up 2 bases, with 12 bases separating them. Germline CDR1 reads MNHNS; CDR2 reads SASEGT. Here the CDR3 DNA reads TGTGCCAGCCTTAACCGGCGCAACACTGAAGCTTTCTTT. It encodes CASLNRRNTEAFF.

The sample holds a few counts of this clonotype. V is TRBV5-1 and J is TRBJ2-7; 9 bases fit TRBD1. From germline, CDR1 is SGHRS and CDR2 YFSETQ. This CDR3 is 14 amino acids long. The junction had 7 bases not matched to a gene; V was cut back by 4 bases and J by 5 bases. In DNA, the CDR3 is TGCGCCAGCAGCGCGGGGACAGGGTTCCACGAGCAGTACTTC. Encoded protein: CASSAGTGFHEQYF. The full variable domain, rest sourced from reference TRBV5-1 and TRBJ2-7, is KAGVTQTPRYLIKTRGQQVTLSCSPISGHRSVSWYQQTPGQGLQFLFEYFSETQRNKGNFPGRFSGRQFSNSRSEMNVSTLELGDSALYLCASSAGTGFHEQYFGPGTRLTVT.

This chain connects TRBV5-1 to TRBJ2-5; D is perhaps TRBD1 (6 bases). The CDR3 totals 16 residues. Germline V gives CDR1 SGHRS, CDR2 YFSETQ. The V end lost 2 bases, the J end lost 4 bases, and 18 bases lay between the germline ends. The CDR3 DNA sequence: TGCGCCAGCAGCTTTGGGGGCCCGAGCCTTGGAGAGACCCAGTACTTC. This sequence encodes CASSFGGPSLGETQYF.

This clonotype was found many times. This chain links TRBV20-1 with TRBJ2-7; 11 bases agree with TRBD1. J lost 3 bases, V lost 6 bases, and 7 bases had no gene match. CDR3 length equals 14 residues. Germline V gene data show CDR1 as DFQATT and CDR2 as SNEGSKA (reference sequence). This chain's CDR3 is CSASDRGPYYEQYF. The CDR3 DNA reads as TGCAGTGCCTCGGACAGGGGGCCCTACTACGAGCAGTACTTC.

This clonotype has a count of ten or more. V and J are TRBV20-1 and TRBJ2-2; TRBD2 matches 7 bases. Germline CDR1 and CDR2: DFQATT and SNEGSKA (reference sequence). The CDR3 totals 17 residues. V dropped 3 bases and J dropped 5; count of bases not matched to a gene: 15. CDR3: CSARAYIQGRETGELFF. The CDR3 DNA reads TGCAGTGCTAGGGCCTACATTCAAGGGAGGGAGACCGGGGAGCTGTTTTTT.

The sample holds a few counts of this clonotype. This chain links TRBV19 with TRBJ2-1; D unclear. The CDR3 loop spans 16 amino acids. Germline lookup yields CDR1 LNHDA and CDR2 SQIVND (reference sequence). Trimming shortened V by 7 bases and J by 2 bases, and 18 bases separated the two germline ends. The DNA for the CDR3 is TGTGCCAGTACCCTTCGCATAAGGCGGACCTACAATGAGCAGTTCTTC. This encodes CASTLRIRRTYNEQFF.

This clonotype was recorded many times. This chain joins TRBV30 and TRBJ2-7; D possibly uses TRBD1 or TRBD2 (6 bases each). V shed 2 bases and J shed 0 bases, with 17 bases lying between them. CDR1 and CDR2 from the germline V gene are GTSNPN and SVGIG (reference sequence). The CDR3 has 16 amino acids. In DNA, the CDR3 is TGTGCCTGGAGTAAAAGGGGGACTTCGAGCTCCTACGAGCAGTACTTC. Its translation is CAWSKRGTSSSYEQYF.

This clonotype was recorded a few times. The CDR3 spells CASSSTGGNLNEQFF. CDR3 in DNA: TGTGCCAGCAGCTCTACAGGGGGCAATTTGAATGAGCAGTTCTTC. The chain uses TRBV7-3 and TRBJ2-1, with 9 bases identical to TRBD1. Germline trimming cut 4 bases from V and 7 bases from J; bases unmatched to any gene: 8. CDR3 length equals 15 residues. In germline, CDR1 is SGHTA, CDR2 FQGTGA.

A few counts support this clonotype. The chain is built from TRBV5-1 and TRBJ1-6; no clear D. Per the germline V gene, CDR1 is SGHRS and CDR2 is YFSETQ. Trimming removed 4 bases from V and 9 bases from J, with 14 bases in between. This CDR3 region has 14 residues. The CDR3 here is CASSPESAGSPLHF. The CDR3 DNA reads as TGCGCCAGCAGCCCCGAATCGGCGGGTTCACCCCTCCACTTT.

The chain employs TRBV6-1 and TRBJ1-1, with D possibly being TRBD1 (5 bases). Germline V gene lookup returns CDR1 MNHNS and CDR2 SASEGT. V was clipped by 3 bases and J by 1 base, with 6 bases between them. This CDR3 contains 13 residues. CDR3 loop: CASSDGANTEAFF. The CDR3 nucleotides read TGTGCCAGCAGTGATGGGGCGAACACTGAAGCTTTCTTT.

The chain is built from TRBV7-9 and TRBJ2-1, with a possible D match to TRBD1 (5 bases). V lost 5 bases to trimming and J lost 5 bases, with 10 bases between them. The V gene's germline CDR1 is SEHNR and CDR2 FQNEAQ (reference sequence). The CDR3 length is 13 residues. The CDR3: CASSPRQNNEQFF. The CDR3 DNA sequence: TGTGCCAGCAGCCCTAGACAGAACAATGAGCAGTTCTTC.